Listed below are T cell receptor beta chains from one sample, sequenced in a study of response to subunit inactivated influenza vaccine. In TCRdb, the RT-PCR reads were re-called with MiXCR into one record per CDR3 protein. This table holds about 150,000 distinct CDR3 sequences, about 11% found once. Here the sequenced sample was CD8+ T cells sorted from PBMCs, taken less than 30 months after vaccination. The receptors shown here come from a man between 50 and 75 years old who received an inactivated influenza vaccine. Each CDR3 is given with its conserved first and last residue. Each record gives: V gene, D gene, clone size, J gene, CDR3 protein, CDR3 DNA. A D gene is named only where the DNA matches it firmly. Clone size, where shown, is once, few, many, or a class for clones that have expanded.

v_gene: TRBV9
d_gene: TRBD2
abundance: -
j_gene: TRBJ2-2
CDR3aa: CASSPGREGYGELFF
CDR3nt: TGTGCCAGCAGCCCGGGGCGGGAGGGCTACGGGGAGCTGTTTTTT

v_gene: TRBV6-2/TRBV6-3
d_gene: -
abundance: many
j_gene: TRBJ1-1
CDR3aa: CASSYGRNTEAFF
CDR3nt: TGTGCCAGCAGTTACGGCAGGAACACTGAAGCTTTCTTT

v_gene: TRBV7-9
d_gene: -
abundance: many
j_gene: TRBJ2-5
CDR3aa: CASSLGWGIQETQYF
CDR3nt: TGTGCCAGCAGTCTCGGGTGGGGAATTCAAGAGACCCAGTACTTC

v_gene: TRBV9
d_gene: -
abundance: many
j_gene: TRBJ2-4
CDR3aa: CASSVVGLPRDIQYF
CDR3nt: TGTGCCAGCAGCGTAGTTGGCCTCCCTCGGGACATTCAGTACTTC

v_gene: TRBV6-2/TRBV6-3
d_gene: -
abundance: -
j_gene: TRBJ2-1
CDR3aa: CASSSLLLGSYNEQFF
CDR3nt: TGTGCCAGCAGTTCCTTACTACTAGGCTCCTACAATGAGCAGTTCTTC

v_gene: TRBV11-2
d_gene: TRBD1
abundance: few
j_gene: TRBJ1-1
CDR3aa: CASSLWTGGTEAFF
CDR3nt: TGTGCCAGCAGCTTATGGACAGGGGGCACTGAAGCTTTCTTT

v_gene: TRBV28
d_gene: -
abundance: -
j_gene: TRBJ1-1
CDR3aa: CASSEARQRMNTEAFF
CDR3nt: TGTGCCAGCAGTGAGGCCCGACAGAGAATGAACACTGAAGCTTTCTTT

v_gene: TRBV28
d_gene: -
abundance: -
j_gene: TRBJ2-5
CDR3aa: CASSSSWKVETQYF
CDR3nt: TGTGCCAGCAGTTCCTCTTGGAAGGTGGAGACCCAGTACTTC

v_gene: TRBV20-1
d_gene: TRBD2
abundance: -
j_gene: TRBJ2-7
CDR3aa: CSASTSGTSGEQYF
CDR3nt: TGCAGTGCTTCCACCTCCGGGACTAGCGGCGAGCAGTACTTC

v_gene: TRBV11-2
d_gene: -
abundance: -
j_gene: TRBJ2-2
CDR3aa: CASSLVVGGYANTGELFF
CDR3nt: TGTGCCAGCAGCTTAGTCGTGGGGGGATACGCGAACACCGGGGAGCTGTTTTTT

v_gene: TRBV29-1
d_gene: TRBD2
abundance: few
j_gene: TRBJ2-5
CDR3aa: CSAEGLDSLETQYF
CDR3nt: TGCAGCGCCGAAGGACTAGATTCGTTAGAGACCCAGTACTTC

v_gene: TRBV12-3/TRBV12-4
d_gene: -
abundance: few
j_gene: TRBJ2-3
CDR3aa: CASSFGSDTQYF
CDR3nt: TGTGCCAGCAGTTTCGGATCAGATACGCAGTATTTT

v_gene: TRBV16
d_gene: -
abundance: few
j_gene: TRBJ2-7
CDR3aa: CASSINRVQYEQYF
CDR3nt: TGTGCCAGCAGCATCAACCGGGTCCAATACGAGCAGTACTTC

v_gene: TRBV12-3/TRBV12-4
d_gene: TRBD1
abundance: few
j_gene: TRBJ2-1
CDR3aa: CASSLRDREVNEQFF
CDR3nt: TGTGCCAGCAGTTTACGGGACAGGGAGGTTAATGAGCAGTTCTTC